This TCR beta chain emerged from a study of Ad26.COV2.S vaccination and SARS-CoV-2 variants. V lost 3 bases and J lost 0, with 3 bases in between. CDR1 is MDHEN and CDR2 is SYDVKM in the germline V gene. The CDR3 runs 13 residues. Treatment in this sample: over 15 received Ad26.COV2.S at low or high dose, single or two shots; several received placebo; per-sample allocation not given. Collection of samples fell on day 63 after the first vaccine or placebo injection. In this sample, this clone turned up a few times. Other DNA variants within this sample encode the same CDR3. The assay was immunoSEQ multiplex PCR, and TCRdb's table has in-frame clones only and misses some. Among 300,000 to 350,000 clones, around 89% were seen once, and the ten largest hold about 4.6%.

The TCR originated in a person between 18 and 59 years old who received the Ad26.COV2.S COVID-19 vaccine or a placebo. The V gene is TRBV28, the J gene TRBJ1-5; D is unclear. Sequencing used peripheral blood, obtained in a trial of Ad26.COV2.S vaccine versus placebo. The CDR3 region is CASSFNSNQPQHF. The CDR3, as DNA: TGTGCCAGCAGTTTTAATAGCAATCAGCCCCAGCATTTT.